This TCR beta chain originates from a study of blood T cell repertoires in COVID-19. Across the whole study: COVID-19 samples from acute and convalescent phases originated in the United States, Italy and Spain. PBMCs, B-cell-depleted T cells, or T cells provided the cDNA or gDNA that made up the material.

As processed by the authors: Reference gene primers were amplified, and this amplification served to estimate nucleated cell counts. The table came from immunoSEQ multiplex PCR; TCRdb's copy has only in-frame clones and leaves some out. The V and J calls and clone size were taken over from that table, and D and trimming were inferred from the DNA. Of roughly 250,000 clones listed, approximately 79% are singletons. This clone was detected only once. The V gene lost 2 bases and the J gene lost 6 bases, with 7 bases spanning the gap. Germline CDR1 and CDR2: KGHDR and SFDVKD. This CDR3 spans 13 amino acids.

This chain joins TRBV24-1 and TRBJ1-5; no firm D call. Source material: peripheral blood. The receptor was derived from a woman aged 40 to 50 with active or convalescent COVID-19. CDR3 nucleotide sequence: TGTGCCACCAGTGATTCCCCCAGTCAGCCCCAGCATTTT. Its protein product is CATSDSPSQPQHF.